The 4 T cell receptor beta chains presented below share a single source sample, sequenced in a study of T cells in Graves' hyperthyroidism and ophthalmopathy. RNA transcripts yielded amplified TCR beta CDR3 regions. TCR CDR3 regions were first amplified by RT-PCR with HTBI primers. From the multiplex PCR reads, TCRdb called clonotypes with MiXCR, one entry per CDR3 protein. The sample records 250,000 to 350,000 distinct CDR3 sequences, approximately 21% being singletons. The sample taken for sequencing was blood. Source of these receptors: a man aged 30-40 years with Graves' ophthalmopathy.

This chain uses TRBV20-1 with TRBJ2-1; the D gene is possibly TRBD2 (5 bases). The CDR3 is made up of 12 amino acids. The V end lost 3 bases, the J end lost 3 bases, and 6 bases lay between the germline ends. Germline V gene sequence: CDR1 DFQATT, CDR2 SNEGSKA (reference sequence). CDR3 bases: TGCAGTGCTAGCGGGAACTACAATGAGCAGTTCTTC. Its translation is CSASGNYNEQFF.

The sample holds a few counts of this clonotype. The genes are TRBV11-3 and TRBJ2-7, with D perhaps matching TRBD1 (6 bases). Looked up from germline, CDR1 is SGHNT and CDR2 is YENEEA. CDR3 length equals 14 residues. Between the trimmed V and J ends, which lost 3 bases and 2 bases, there was a span of 11 bases. The CDR3 nucleotides read TGTGCCAGCAGCTTTCAGGACAGCACCTACGAGCAGTACTTC. As protein: CASSFQDSTYEQYF.

This clonotype was observed many times. J is TRBJ1-4 and V is TRBV6-1, with D maybe TRBD1 (5 bases). The length of the CDR3 is 14 residues. V dropped 6 bases and J dropped 9 bases, with 17 bases sitting between them. Per the germline V gene, CDR1 is MNHNS and CDR2 is SASEGT. The CDR3 loop reads CASSQLGEGKKLFF. CDR3 bases: TGTGCCAGCAGCCAGCTCGGAGAGGGGAAAAAACTGTTTTTT.

This rearrangement joins TRBV6-2 or TRBV6-3 to TRBJ2-7; D is possibly TRBD2 (5 bases). In germline, CDR1 is MNHEY, CDR2 SVGEGT. The germline V and J ends were trimmed by 6 bases and 2 bases, with 20 bases remaining between them. CDR3 length equals 16 residues. The CDR3 nucleotides are TGTGCCAGCAGCCGGGATGAAGACCCTACACCCTACGAGCAGTACTTC. It is translated as CASSRDEDPTPYEQYF.